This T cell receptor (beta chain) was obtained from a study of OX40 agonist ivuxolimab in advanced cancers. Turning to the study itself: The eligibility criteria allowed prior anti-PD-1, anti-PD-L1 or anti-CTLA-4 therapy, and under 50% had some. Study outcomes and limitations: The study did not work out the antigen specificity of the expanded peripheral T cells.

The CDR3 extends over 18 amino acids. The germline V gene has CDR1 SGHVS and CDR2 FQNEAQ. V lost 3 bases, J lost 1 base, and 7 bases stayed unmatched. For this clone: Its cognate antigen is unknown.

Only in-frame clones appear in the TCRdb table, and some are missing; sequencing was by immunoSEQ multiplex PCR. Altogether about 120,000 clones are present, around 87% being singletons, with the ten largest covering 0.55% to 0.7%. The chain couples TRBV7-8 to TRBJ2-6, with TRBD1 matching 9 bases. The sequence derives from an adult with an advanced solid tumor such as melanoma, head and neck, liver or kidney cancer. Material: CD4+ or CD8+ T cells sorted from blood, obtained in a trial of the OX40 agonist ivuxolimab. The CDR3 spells CASSFGQGRRSGANVLTF. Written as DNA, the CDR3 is TGTGCCAGCAGCTTTGGACAGGGGAGAAGGTCTGGGGCCAACGTCCTGACTTTC.